The 12 T cell receptor beta chains in this list originate from one sample, sequenced in a study of blood T cell repertoires in COVID-19 (dated by TCRdb to about 2020). Preparation of the library involved the immunoSEQ multiplex PCR assay. TCRdb stores this immuneACCESS table with in-frame sequences only. Part of the clones is absent; in the studies checked, under half of the shortfall reflects unresolved V genes, and no reason is known for the rest. Recorded for this sample are some 420,000 clones; over 75% of them occurred a single time. Together, the top ten hold around 1.1% of the sample. The sample was PBMCs or T cells enriched from blood (not recorded which). These receptors originate from a man aged 25-40 years who had recovered from COVID-19.

The chain uses TRBV2 and TRBJ2-7; the D gene is possibly TRBD1 (6 bases). Germline CDR1 and CDR2: SNHLY and FYNNEI. Trimming cost V 8 bases and J 3 bases, with 8 bases left between them. CDR3 length equals 11 residues. The CDR3 region is CASGQNYEQYF. The CDR3, as DNA: TGTGCCAGCGGACAGAACTACGAGCAGTACTTC. Together with reference TRBV2 and TRBJ2-7, the CDR3 gives the full variable domain: EPEVTQTPSHQVTQMGQEVILRCVPISNHLYFYWYRQILGQKVEFLVSFYNNEISEKSEIFDDQFSVERPDGSNFTLKIRSTKLEDSAMYFCASGQNYEQYFGPGTRLTVT.

A single count supports this clone. This chain links TRBV28 with TRBJ2-2; 10 bases fit TRBD2. From germline, CDR1 is MDHEN and CDR2 SYDVKM. This CDR3 has 14 amino acids. After removal of 8 bases from V and 6 bases from J, the junction contained 6 bases not matched to a gene. The CDR3 loop is CASPTSGIAGELFF. CDR3 nucleotides: TGTGCCAGCCCCACTAGCGGGATAGCCGGGGAGCTGTTTTTT.

The rearrangement joins TRBV19 to TRBJ2-7, with D perhaps TRBD1 (6 bases). The CDR3 covers 14 residues. Germline assignment: CDR1 LNHDA and CDR2 SQIVND (reference sequence). V was clipped by 5 bases and J by 0 bases, with 11 bases between them. Here the CDR3 reads CASSFGQTSYEQYF. The CDR3 region has the DNA TGTGCCAGTAGTTTCGGACAGACCTCCTACGAGCAGTACTTC.

The chain links TRBV3-1 (or the pseudogene TRBV3-2) to TRBJ1-2, with D perhaps matching TRBD1 (5 bases). The CDR3 totals 14 residues. V dropped 3 bases and J dropped 5 bases, with 13 bases sitting between them. Germline-derived CDR1 and CDR2 are LGHDT and YNNKEL (reference sequence). CDR3 loop: CASSHRVNGYGYTF. The DNA for the CDR3 is TGTGCCAGCAGCCACAGGGTAAATGGGTATGGCTACACCTTC.

This clone occurred a few times. The chain is built from TRBV28 and TRBJ1-1, with D tentatively TRBD1 (6 bases). Germline V gene data show CDR1 as MDHEN and CDR2 as SYDVKM. The CDR3 consists of 15 residues. V lost 5 bases and J 6 bases, leaving 19 bases between the germline ends. The CDR3 loop is CASSARQVVSPEAFF. CDR3 nucleotides: TGTGCCAGCAGTGCCAGACAGGTTGTTAGCCCTGAAGCTTTCTTT.

The chain couples TRBV9 to TRBJ1-4; maybe TRBD1 (5 bases). CDR1 is SGDLS and CDR2 is YYNGEE in the germline V gene. This CDR3 has 13 amino acids. V lost 0 bases and J lost 14, with 14 bases in between. The CDR3 DNA is TGTGCCAGCAGCGTAGATCAAGTGGGGGGGCTGTTTTTT. It specifies CASSVDQVGGLFF.

This sequence joins TRBV19 and TRBJ1-6; no definite D call. Germline V gene lookup returns CDR1 LNHDA and CDR2 SQIVND (reference sequence). The CDR3 spans 12 residues. V dropped 3 bases and J dropped 8 bases, with 5 bases sitting between them. The CDR3 protein is CASSIGDSPLHF. As DNA, the CDR3 is TGTGCCAGTAGTATCGGGGATTCACCCCTCCACTTT.

The rearrangement uses TRBV9 and TRBJ2-1; TRBD2 aligns across 9 bases. Per germline, CDR1 SGDLS and CDR2 YYNGEE. Trimming removed 2 bases from V and 7 bases from J; junction bases left unmatched: 4. The CDR3 is made up of 14 amino acids. The CDR3 reads CASSVGLALNEQFF. As DNA, the CDR3 is TGTGCCAGCAGCGTGGGACTAGCACTAAATGAGCAGTTCTTC.

CDR3 sequence: CASSLGTSGSSYEQFF. CDR3 sequence (DNA): TGTGCCAGCAGCTTAGGGACTAGCGGGAGTAGCTATGAGCAGTTCTTC. The gene calls are TRBV13 and TRBJ2-1; 12 bases map to TRBD2. Germline CDR1 is PRHDT and CDR2 is FYEKMQ (reference sequence). Trimming at V came to 0 bases and at J to 8 bases, leaving 5 bases not matched to a gene. There are 16 residues in the CDR3.

This chain uses TRBV5-1 with TRBJ1-3, with a tentative D call TRBD1 (5 bases). The CDR3 spans 13 residues. V was cut by 8 bases and J by 0 bases, with 9 bases left in between. CDR1 is SGHRS and CDR2 is YFSETQ in the germline V gene. This CDR3 reads CARPQDSGNTIYF. CDR3 DNA sequence: TGCGCCAGGCCACAGGACTCTGGAAACACCATATATTTT.

The chain employs TRBV7-3 and TRBJ1-1; D unresolved. Germline CDR1 SGHTA, CDR2 FQGTGA. The V and J ends lost 1 base and 3 bases respectively, with 6 bases between them. The CDR3 length is 13 residues. CDR3 DNA sequence: TGTGCCAGCAGCTTAAATCCTGACACTGAAGCTTTCTTT. Translating it yields CASSLNPDTEAFF.

With respect to this clone: Additional DNA sequences in this sample encode the identical CDR3. CDR3: CASSLSASSYNEQFF. The CDR3 nucleotides are TGTGCCAGCAGTTTATCGGCCAGTTCCTACAATGAGCAGTTCTTC. The J gene is TRBJ2-1, the V gene TRBV27; D is unclear. In germline, CDR1 is MNHEY, CDR2 SMNVEV (reference sequence). V was shortened by 0 bases and J by 1 base, with 7 bases between the two germline ends. This CDR3 is built from 15 residues.